This record covers a single TCR beta chain. Its antigen is as yet unknown. Germline-derived CDR1 and CDR2 are MNHNS and SASEGT. With 7 bases removed from V and 4 bases from J, the gap between germline ends came to 19 bases. The CDR3 has 15 amino acids. CD45RO-negative, CCR7-positively selected cells formed the naive CD8 fraction, excluding terminally differentiated effector memory CD45RA+ cells. Healthy HIV-negative adults with no recent acute infections or vaccinations were recruited as donors. All participating donors were Caucasian adults from Nashville, Tennessee. This record comes from a study of shared clonotypes between healthy human individuals. Whole-study results and caveats: What naive subsets generally showed was a larger estimated richness than memory subsets showed.

Assay used: immunoSEQ multiplex PCR; TCRdb lists only in-frame clones, some missing. The table includes 550,000 to 750,000 clones, 90% to 95% detected once. The chain combines TRBV6-1 with TRBJ2-5; D may be TRBD1 (6 bases). The receptor was isolated from a man aged 25 to 40 in good health. The sample comprised naive CD8+ T cells sorted from blood. CDR3 nucleotides: TGTGCCAGCAATACCGCGCAGGGGTCGGGAGAGACCCAGTACTTC. Translation: CASNTAQGSGETQYF.